The rows below give T cell receptor beta chains drawn from one sample of a study of blood T cell repertoires in COVID-19. The method was immunoSEQ multiplex PCR; TCRdb's version includes in-frame clones alone and lacks a portion of them. This sample has approximately 250,000 clones, with approximately 90% found just once. The source material was PBMCs or T cells enriched from blood (not recorded which). The receptor source for this set is a woman aged 55-69 years in a cohort exposed to, infected with or recovered from COVID-19 (not recorded which). Each CDR3 is given with its conserved first and last residue. The D gene is left open where the match is weak. Rows give clone size only sometimes, using once, few, many, or a class for an expanded clone.

TRBJ2-2	-	TRBV7-9	TRBD2	CASSLVGLAGELFF	TGTGCCAGCAGCTTAGTGGGACTAGCCGGGGAGCTGTTTTTT
TRBJ1-2	-	TRBV29-1	-	CSAGRTENYGYTF	TGCAGCGCAGGAAGGACAGAGAACTATGGCTACACCTTC
TRBJ2-3	-	TRBV6-5	TRBD2	CASSYSALAGDTQYF	TGTGCCAGCAGTTACTCGGCGCTAGCGGGAGATACGCAGTATTTT
TRBJ2-1	-	TRBV24-1	TRBD2	CATSRDSGGRYNEQFF	TGTGCCACCAGTCGTGATTCAGGCGGGAGATACAATGAGCAGTTCTTC
TRBJ1-1	-	TRBV7-2	-	CASSLWYRADTEAFF	TGTGCCAGCAGCTTATGGTACAGGGCCGACACTGAAGCTTTCTTT
TRBJ2-1	-	TRBV29-1	-	CSVVLNSNNEQFF	TGCAGCGTTGTCCTAAACTCCAACAATGAGCAGTTCTTC
TRBJ2-3	-	TRBV24-1	TRBD2	CATSEGTSGRHSTDTQYF	TGTGCCACCAGTGAAGGGACTAGCGGGAGGCATTCCACAGATACGCAGTATTTT
TRBJ2-2	-	TRBV7-3	-	CASIEGVGEANTGELFF	TGTGCCAGCATCGAAGGGGTAGGGGAGGCGAACACCGGGGAGCTGTTTTTT
TRBJ2-1	-	TRBV6-1	TRBD2	CASSGLAGGEMGEQFF	TGTGCCAGCAGTGGACTAGCGGGAGGGGAGATGGGTGAGCAGTTCTTC
TRBJ1-4	once	TRBV9	-	CASSVSGTTNEKLFF	TGTGCCAGCAGCGTAAGCGGAACAACTAATGAAAAACTGTTTTTT
TRBJ2-5	once	TRBV5-1	TRBD2	CASTGLAGGRGETQYF	TGCGCCAGCACTGGACTAGCGGGAGGGCGGGGAGAGACCCAGTACTTC
TRBJ1-4	-	TRBV6-5	TRBD1	CASSYFRTGGEKLFF	TGTGCCAGCAGTTACTTCAGGACAGGGGGGGAAAAACTGTTTTTT
TRBJ2-7	-	TRBV20-1	TRBD1	CSATTGPEQYF	TGCAGTGCCACGACAGGGCCCGAGCAGTACTTC
TRBJ1-4	-	TRBV7-8	-	CASSSRDKLLKLFF	TGTGCCAGCAGCTCCCGGGACAAGCTACTAAAACTGTTTTTT
TRBJ1-1	-	TRBV30	-	CAWMRGYTEAFF	TGTGCCTGGATGAGGGGGTACACTGAAGCTTTCTTT
TRBJ2-1	-	TRBV30	TRBD1	CAWSVRDREQFF	TGTGCCTGGAGTGTTAGGGACAGGGAGCAGTTCTTC
TRBJ1-2	-	TRBV7-2	TRBD1	CASSARQGRYGYTF	TGTGCCAGCAGCGCCAGACAGGGACGGTATGGCTACACCTTC
TRBJ1-1	-	TRBV6-5	-	CASSYSVKGRAEAFF	TGTGCCAGCAGTTACTCGGTTAAAGGGAGGGCTGAAGCTTTCTTT
TRBJ1-4	-	TRBV18	-	CASSPGLATTNEKLFF	TGTGCCAGCTCACCGGGGCTGGCTACAACTAATGAAAAACTGTTTTTT
TRBJ2-7	-	TRBV27	TRBD1	CASRPRGLYTRSYEQYF	TGTGCCAGCAGGCCCAGGGGGCTTTACACCCGTTCCTACGAGCAGTACTTC
TRBJ2-3	-	TRBV19	-	CASSINLGGTDTQYF	TGTGCCAGTAGTATTAATCTGGGAGGCACAGATACGCAGTATTTT
TRBJ1-2	-	TRBV5-1	-	CASSLHLGQNYGYTF	TGCGCCAGCAGCTTGCATCTGGGACAAAACTATGGCTACACCTTC
TRBJ1-2	-	TRBV28	TRBD1	CASSPRTGRYGYTF	TGTGCCAGCAGTCCGCGGACAGGGCGCTATGGCTACACCTTC
TRBJ2-3	few	TRBV10-3	-	CAISDSRAGTDTQYF	TGTGCCATCAGTGATTCCAGGGCGGGCACAGATACGCAGTATTTT
TRBJ2-1	-	TRBV20-1	-	CSASSPRLADEQFF	TGCAGTGCTAGTAGTCCGCGCTTAGCCGATGAGCAGTTCTTC
TRBJ2-7	-	TRBV19	TRBD1	CASSIIGAGGYEQYF	TGTGCCAGTAGTATAATCGGGGCAGGGGGATACGAGCAGTACTTC
TRBJ1-2	-	TRBV7-2	TRBD1	CASSKTGTGKFLGGYTF	TGTGCCAGCAGCAAGACCGGGACAGGGAAATTTTTGGGGGGCTACACCTTC
TRBJ1-5	-	TRBV28	-	CASSFPMGGGNQPQHF	TGTGCCAGCAGTTTTCCTATGGGCGGGGGCAATCAGCCCCAGCATTTT
TRBJ2-7	-	TRBV7-8	TRBD1	CASRLRDRGSYEQYF	TGTGCCAGCAGATTACGTGACAGGGGGTCATACGAGCAGTACTTC
TRBJ2-7	few	TRBV2	TRBD1	CASAGQGGEQYF	TGTGCCAGCGCGGGACAGGGAGGCGAGCAGTACTTC
TRBJ2-5	-	TRBV7-3	TRBD2	CASSRGGLAGETQYF	TGTGCCAGCAGCCGAGGTGGACTAGCGGGAGAGACCCAGTACTTC
TRBJ1-5	-	TRBV6-5	TRBD1	CASSPFTGGNQPQHF	TGTGCCAGCAGCCCATTCACAGGGGGCAATCAGCCCCAGCATTTT
TRBJ2-5	-	TRBV10-2	TRBD2	CASGTLAGGGETQYF	TGCGCCAGCGGGACGCTAGCGGGAGGAGGAGAGACCCAGTACTTC
TRBJ2-1	-	TRBV19	TRBD2	CASRAGTSGRGSYNEQFF	TGTGCCAGTAGGGCCGGGACTAGCGGGAGAGGCTCCTACAATGAGCAGTTCTTC
TRBJ1-5	-	TRBV24-1	TRBD1	CATSEGTGGSQPQHF	TGTGCCACCAGTGAAGGGACAGGGGGCAGTCAGCCCCAGCATTTT
TRBJ2-5	once	TRBV30	TRBD2	CAWKPGLAGDETQYF	TGTGCCTGGAAACCGGGACTAGCGGGAGATGAGACCCAGTACTTC
TRBJ2-3	-	TRBV9	-	CASSVTQDVYTDTQYF	TGTGCCAGCAGCGTAACACAGGACGTATACACAGATACGCAGTATTTT
TRBJ2-1	-	TRBV19	TRBD2	CASSGRTSEQFF	TGTGCCAGTAGTGGCCGGACTAGTGAACAGTTCTTC
TRBJ1-5	once	TRBV19	-	CASREEGCPQHF	TGTGCCAGCAGGGAGGAGGGGTGTCCCCAGCATTTT
TRBJ2-1	-	TRBV24-1	TRBD2	CATSEGGAGVVGNEQFF	TGTGCCACCAGTGAGGGGGGAGCGGGAGTAGTTGGGAATGAGCAGTTCTTC
TRBJ2-7	-	TRBV3-1/TRBV3-2	TRBD2	CASSPARGLAGVVIEQYF	TGTGCCAGCAGCCCGGCCCGGGGACTAGCGGGAGTAGTCATCGAGCAGTACTTC
TRBJ2-7	-	TRBV7-3	TRBD2	CASSPRASGRAKSYEQYF	TGTGCCAGCAGCCCTCGGGCTAGCGGGAGGGCCAAGTCCTACGAGCAGTACTTC
TRBJ2-2	-	TRBV7-2	-	CASSSGSLGTGELFF	TGTGCCAGCAGCTCCGGGTCACTGGGCACCGGGGAGCTGTTTTTT
TRBJ2-7	once	TRBV10-3	TRBD1	CATLGQGAYEQYF	TGTGCCACCCTCGGACAGGGGGCTTACGAGCAGTACTTC
TRBJ1-6	-	TRBV9	TRBD1	CASSPRDRGNSPLHF	TGTGCCAGCAGCCCCCGGGACAGGGGGAATTCACCCCTCCACTTT
TRBJ1-2	-	TRBV6-5	TRBD1	CASRRQGANYGYTF	TGTGCCAGCAGACGACAGGGGGCGAACTATGGCTACACCTTC
TRBJ2-2	-	TRBV9	TRBD2	CASSAILARNTGELFF	TGTGCCAGCAGTGCAATACTAGCGAGAAACACCGGGGAGCTGTTTTTT
TRBJ2-1	few	TRBV6-6	-	CASSYSTEGEQFF	TGTGCCAGCAGTTACTCGACGGAGGGGGAGCAGTTCTTC
TRBJ2-5	-	TRBV4-1	TRBD2	CASSQEPLAGRETQYF	TGCGCCAGCAGCCAAGAGCCACTAGCGGGGCGGGAGACCCAGTACTTC
TRBJ2-3	once	TRBV11-2	TRBD2	CASSFGGGLSTDTQYF	TGTGCCAGCAGCTTCGGGGGAGGGCTATCCACAGATACGCAGTATTTT
TRBJ2-5	-	TRBV3-1/TRBV3-2	TRBD2	CASSISGRSQETQYF	TGTGCCAGCAGTATTAGCGGGAGGTCCCAAGAGACCCAGTACTTC
TRBJ2-5	-	TRBV27	-	CASSLTLARVQETQYF	TGTGCCAGCAGTTTAACACTAGCCCGCGTCCAAGAGACCCAGTACTTC
TRBJ1-3	-	TRBV7-2	-	CASSSELSGNTIYF	TGTGCCAGCAGCTCCGAACTCTCTGGAAACACCATATATTTT
TRBJ2-1	-	TRBV6-5	TRBD2	CASITTGTTGEQFF	TGTGCCAGCATCACAACCGGGACTACCGGTGAGCAGTTCTTC